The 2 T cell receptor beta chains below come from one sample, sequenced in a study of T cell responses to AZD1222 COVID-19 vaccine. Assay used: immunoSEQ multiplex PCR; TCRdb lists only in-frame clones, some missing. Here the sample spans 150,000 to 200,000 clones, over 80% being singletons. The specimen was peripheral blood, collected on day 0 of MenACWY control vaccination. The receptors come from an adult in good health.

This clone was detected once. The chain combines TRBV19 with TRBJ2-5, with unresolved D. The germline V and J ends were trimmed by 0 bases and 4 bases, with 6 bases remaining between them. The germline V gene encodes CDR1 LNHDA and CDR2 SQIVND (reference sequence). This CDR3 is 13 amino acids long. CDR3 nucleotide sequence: TGTGCCAGTAGTATAGAACCGGGAGAGACCCAGTACTTC. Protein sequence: CASSIEPGETQYF. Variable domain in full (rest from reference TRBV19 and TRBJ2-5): DGGITQSPKYLFRKEGQNVTLSCEQNLNHDAMYWYRQDPGQGLRLIYYSQIVNDFQKGDIAEGYSVSREKKESFPLTVTSAQKNPTAFYLCASSIEPGETQYFGPGTRLLVL.

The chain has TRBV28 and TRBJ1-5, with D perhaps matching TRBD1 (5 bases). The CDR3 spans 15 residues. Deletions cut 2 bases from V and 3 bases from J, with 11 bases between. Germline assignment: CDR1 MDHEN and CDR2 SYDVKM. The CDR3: CASSLVRGINQPQHF. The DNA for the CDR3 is TGTGCCAGCAGTTTAGTTAGGGGTATCAATCAGCCCCAGCATTTT.